This T cell receptor beta chain was recorded in a study of shared clonotypes between healthy human individuals. For this clone: A clone one base away is much larger, so this may be a read error.

HIV-negative, healthy adults without recent acute infections or vaccinations were the donors. The CDR3 runs to 12 residues. V dropped 4 bases and J dropped 2 bases, with 4 bases sitting between them. Germline CDR1 reads SGHAT; CDR2 reads FQNNGV. When replicate PCRs were run on sorted subsets, they used 200 to 250 ng DNA, approximately 27,000 T cell genomes. Sequencing was performed with immunoSEQ multiplex PCR; in TCRdb, only in-frame clones are kept and a portion is missing. The data contain over 150,000 clones, approximately 61% of them singletons. Source material: memory CD4+ T cells sorted from blood. Subset denoted: CD45RA-negative fraction. This sequence was found in a man aged 25-45 years in good health. V is TRBV11-2 and J is TRBJ2-3; no reliable D call. The CDR3 is CASSWYTDTQYF. The CDR3 DNA reads TGTGCCAGCAGCTGGTACACAGATACGCAGTATTTT.